This T cell receptor beta chain was captured in a study of identical twins. A note on this clonotype: Its antigen is not known.

This CDR3 has 18 residues. V dropped 4 bases and J dropped 1; count of bases not matched to a gene: 8. CDR1 is KGHDR and CDR2 is SFDVKD in the germline V gene. TCRdb redid the calling of the 5' RACE reads with MiXCR, one entry per CDR3 protein. The data contain 500,000 to 650,000 distinct CDR3 sequences, about 22% of them singletons. Study outcomes and limitations: Conclusions were based on cross-sectional statistical analysis, without following the same donors.

The data also belong to a second study, concerning yellow fever vaccine responses in identical twins. That source notes: Twins' vaccine T cell response reportedly gave the appearance of partial convergence and partial personalization.

The specimen was CD4+ T cells sorted from blood. The origin of this receptor is a woman aged 18-35 years in good health. This rearrangement joins TRBV24-1 to TRBJ2-3; 12 bases align to TRBD2. The CDR3 DNA reads as TGTGCCACCAGTGACCCTCTAGCGGGAGGGCCTCGCACAGATACGCAGTATTTT. Translated: CATSDPLAGGPRTDTQYF.